The rows below give T cell receptor beta chains drawn from one sample of a study of T cell responses to AZD1222 COVID-19 vaccine. Clones were read by immunoSEQ multiplex PCR, and TCRdb kept only the in-frame ones, dropping some. The sample lists about 150,000 clones; approximately 89% were seen once. The sequencing here drew on peripheral blood, taken 28 days after the second AZD1222 dose. The receptors were sampled from an adult who received the AZD1222 COVID-19 vaccine. CDR3s include the opening cysteine and the closing phenylalanine or tryptophan. The D gene is left open where the match is weak. The size entry is marked missing in some rows and otherwise reads once, few, many or a size class.

>TRBJ1-5|TRBV6-2/TRBV6-3|.|.
TGTGCCAGCAGTTACTCTCGCGGGGGCGGAAGCAATCAGCCCCAGCATTTT
CASSYSRGGGSNQPQHF
>TRBJ1-2|TRBV10-2|.|TRBD1
TGCGCCACTCGGGACAGGGGATCGGATGGCTACACCTTC
CATRDRGSDGYTF
>TRBJ2-7|TRBV5-6|.|.
TGTGCCAGCAGCTTGGAGGCAGGTGGTAACGAGCAGTACTTC
CASSLEAGGNEQYF
>TRBJ1-3|TRBV3-1/TRBV3-2|.|.
TGTGCCAGCAGCTTCCCGCCCTCTGGAAACACCATATATTTT
CASSFPPSGNTIYF
>TRBJ2-1|TRBV3-1/TRBV3-2|.|TRBD2
TGTGCCAGCAAGTCAGGGCTAGCGGTGGACGACAATGAGCAGTTCTTC
CASKSGLAVDDNEQFF
>TRBJ2-5|TRBV18|.|.
TGTGCCAGCTCGTCAACTGGGGCAGAGACCCAGTACTTC
CASSSTGAETQYF
>TRBJ2-7|TRBV4-3|.|.
TGCGCCAGCAGCCAAGATTTGGAGGTTTACGAGCAGTACTTC
CASSQDLEVYEQYF
>TRBJ1-1|TRBV12-3/TRBV12-4|.|.
TGTGCCAGCAGACCGAACTCGAACACTGAAGCTTTCTTT
CASRPNSNTEAFF
>TRBJ1-1|TRBV19|.|.
TGTGCCAGTAGTTGGGGGAAGGGCCGAGCTTTCTTT
CASSWGKGRAFF
>TRBJ2-7|TRBV14|.|.
TGTGCCAGCAGCCGGGGTCCTCTATTCCGCGAGCAGTACTTC
CASSRGPLFREQYF
>TRBJ1-6|TRBV19|once|.
TGTGCCAGTAGTGACCTAGGGTTAGGTAATTCACCCCTCCACTTT
CASSDLGLGNSPLHF
>TRBJ2-3|TRBV6-5|.|.
TGTGCCAGCAGGGGCTACCCTACAGATACGCAGTATTTT
CASRGYPTDTQYF
>TRBJ1-1|TRBV28|.|.
TGTGCCGGTCGGGACTCCGACCCCCCGACTGAAGCTTTCTTT
CAGRDSDPPTEAFF
>TRBJ2-2|TRBV7-2|.|.
TGTGCCAGCAGCCTCGGAGGGGGCACCGGGGAGCTGTTTTTT
CASSLGGGTGELFF
>TRBJ2-7|TRBV5-6|.|TRBD1
TGTGCCAGCAGCCGACCATGGGACAGCTCCTACGAGCAGTACTTC
CASSRPWDSSYEQYF
>TRBJ2-2|TRBV6-4|.|.
TGTGCCAGCAGTGCGCGAATTACCGGGGAGCTGTTTTTT
CASSARITGELFF
>TRBJ1-2|TRBV6-5|few|.
TGTGCCAGCAGTTACGTTGCGGACGGCCTGGGTGGCTACACCTTC
CASSYVADGLGGYTF
>TRBJ1-6|TRBV27|few|TRBD1
TGTGCCAGCAGTGAGGACAGGGGGTGGAATTCACCCCTCCACTTT
CASSEDRGWNSPLHF
>TRBJ1-5|TRBV12-5|.|TRBD1
TGTGCTACCGGGACAGCTAATCAGCCCCAGCATTTT
CATGTANQPQHF